This paragraph reports one TCR beta chain. The antigen is unknown. The sample originates from a study of synovial regulatory T cells in juvenile arthritis. Study findings and constraints: Compared with other blood Treg cells, inflammation-associated Treg cells had reduced TCR diversity.

Sequencing was performed with immunoSEQ multiplex PCR; in TCRdb, only in-frame clones are kept and a portion is missing. The ten top clones account for over 0.8%, within a sample of 9,000 to 10,000 clones. The origin of this receptor is a donor between 2 and 35 years old with juvenile idiopathic arthritis. Sequenced sample: Treg cells from blood. Sample subset: remaining (HLA-DR-negative) circulating blood Treg cells.

CDR3 residues: CASSLGVGSTEAFF. The rearrangement uses TRBV28 and TRBJ1-1. The CDR3 totals 14 residues. The protein alone is recorded here. Germline CDR1 is MDHEN and CDR2 is SYDVKM.